Presented here are 9 T cell receptor beta chains from one specimen sequenced in a study of post-analysis software for immune sequencing data. Their antigen targets remain unknown. Study-wide points: Patients used a handful of TRBV segments, including TRBV5-6, TRBV5-1 and TRBV20-1, more often than controls.

The library was made from cDNA and included unique molecular identifiers. MiXCR, applied by TCRdb to the PCR reads, yields one record per CDR3 protein. This table holds hundreds of thousands of distinct CDR3 sequences, 40% to 55% found once. Sequenced material: blood. The receptors here all came from a girl aged 10 to 17 with multiple sclerosis.

The CDR3 region is CASSSGGAIWETQYF. CDR3 sequence (DNA): TGTGCCAGCAGCTCGGGAGGGGCGATATGGGAGACCCAGTACTTC. The rearrangement uses TRBV7-2 and TRBJ2-5; 8 bases agree with TRBD2. The ends lost 4 bases at V and 5 bases at J; junction bases unmatched: 9. The CDR3 length is 15 residues. Per germline, CDR1 SGHTA and CDR2 FQGNSA. Together with reference TRBV7-2 and TRBJ2-5, the CDR3 gives the full variable domain: GAGVSQSPSNKVTEKGKDVELRCDPISGHTALYWYRQSLGQGLEFLIYFQGNSAPDKSGLPSDRFSAERTGGSVSTLTIQRTQQEDSAVYLCASSSGGAIWETQYFGPGTRLLVL.

The chain links TRBV6-6 to TRBJ2-1; 11 bases align to TRBD2. The CDR3 spans 15 residues. V shed 6 bases and J 5 bases; nucleotides not matched to a gene: 6. Germline loops: CDR1 MNHNY, CDR2 SVGAGI (reference sequence). The CDR3 coding sequence is TGTGCCAGCAGGATAGCGGGAGGGATAGACAATGAGCAGTTCTTC. The encoded protein is CASRIAGGIDNEQFF.

This chain links TRBV20-1 with TRBJ1-6; a possible D gene is TRBD1 (5 bases). CDR3 size: 15 residues. The germline CDR1 and CDR2 sequences are DFQATT and SNEGSKA (reference sequence). V lost 6 bases and J 7 bases, leaving 19 bases between the germline ends. CDR3 sequence (DNA): TGCAGTGCACCTCCGATCGGGACGAGGAATTCACCCCTCCACTTT. Its protein is CSAPPIGTRNSPLHF.

This chain joins TRBV29-1 and TRBJ2-7; D not resolved. The closer fit of TRBJ2-5 to the DNA end suggests the J call may be wrong. The germline V gene encodes CDR1 SQVTM and CDR2 ANQGSEA. The CDR3 is 13 amino acids. The CDR3 sequence: CSVDRAGGETQYF. The CDR3 nucleotides are TGCAGCGTTGATAGAGCCGGTGGCGAGACCCAGTACTTC.

This chain joins TRBV29-1 and TRBJ2-7, with unresolved D. CDR1 SQVTM and CDR2 ANQGSEA come from the germline V gene. This CDR3 has 12 amino acids. The V end lost 4 bases, the J end lost 2 bases, and 9 bases lay between the germline ends. The CDR3 is CSVGADAYEQYF. The DNA for the CDR3 is TGCAGCGTTGGGGCGGATGCCTACGAGCAGTACTTC.

This chain joins TRBV7-8 and TRBJ1-5; D is uncertain. Germline V gives CDR1 SGHVS, CDR2 FQNEAQ. V lost 6 bases, J lost 0 bases, and 12 bases lay in between. This CDR3 is 15 amino acids long. Here the CDR3 DNA reads TGTGCCAGCAGTCCGGACGGACTTAGCAATCAGCCCCAGCATTTT. Its translation: CASSPDGLSNQPQHF.

About this clonotype: A much bigger clone sits one base away, suggesting this may be a read error. This chain joins TRBV7-9 and TRBJ2-1; 9 bases are a match to TRBD2. The J call may be wrong; the DNA end is better matched by TRBJ2-7. The CDR3 is 16 residues long. CDR1 SEHNR and CDR2 FQNEAQ come from the germline V gene (reference sequence). CDR3 amino acids: CASSLSLAGSYNEQYF. CDR3 coding DNA: TGTGCCAGCAGCTTGTCCCTAGCGGGATCCTACAATGAGCAGTACTTC.

This clonotype was detected only a few times. V and J are TRBV5-1 and TRBJ2-1; 9 positions match TRBD2. V trimming: 0 bases; J trimming: 3 bases; junction bases outside the gene matches: 1. Germline V lookup: CDR1 SGHRS, CDR2 YFSETQ. There are 15 residues in the CDR3. The CDR3 DNA follows: TGCGCCAGCAGCTTGGGCGGGAGGGACTACAATGAGCAGTTCTTC. Its protein product is CASSLGGRDYNEQFF.

CDR3 region: CASSLTRPNEKLFF. The CDR3 coding sequence is TGCGCCAGCAGCTTGACGCGGCCCAATGAAAAACTGTTTTTT. This sequence joins TRBV5-1 and TRBJ1-4; no reliable D call. The germline gives CDR1 SGHRS, CDR2 YFSETQ. This CDR3 has 14 residues. V was trimmed by 1 base and J by 5 bases, leaving 9 bases between them.